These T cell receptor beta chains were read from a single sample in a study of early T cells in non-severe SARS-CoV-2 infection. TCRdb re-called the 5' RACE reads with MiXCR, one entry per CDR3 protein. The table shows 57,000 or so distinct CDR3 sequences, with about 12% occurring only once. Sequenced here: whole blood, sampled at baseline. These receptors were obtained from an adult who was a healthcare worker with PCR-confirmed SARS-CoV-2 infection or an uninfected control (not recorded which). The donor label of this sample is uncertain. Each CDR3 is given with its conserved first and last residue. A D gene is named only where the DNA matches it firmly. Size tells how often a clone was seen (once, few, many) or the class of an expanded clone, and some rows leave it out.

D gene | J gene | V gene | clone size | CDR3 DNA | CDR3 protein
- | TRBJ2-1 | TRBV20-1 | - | TGCAGTGCTAGATTTCCGCGGGGACTGAACAATGAGCAGTTCTTC | CSARFPRGLNNEQFF
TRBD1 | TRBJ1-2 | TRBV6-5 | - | TGTGCCAGCAGTTCACAGGGGGTGAATGGCTACACCTTC | CASSSQGVNGYTF
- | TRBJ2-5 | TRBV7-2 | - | TGTGCCAGCAGCTTAGTACAGCAAGAGACCCAGTACTTC | CASSLVQQETQYF
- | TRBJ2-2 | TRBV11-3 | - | TGTGCCAGCAGCTTTTCTGGGCTAGCCGGGGAGCTGTTTTTT | CASSFSGLAGELFF
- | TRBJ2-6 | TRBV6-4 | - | TGTGCCAGCAGTGACAATGGGGCCAACGTCCTGACTTTC | CASSDNGANVLTF
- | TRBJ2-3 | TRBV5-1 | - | TGCGCCAGCAGCCAGGGACATGGCAAGGATACGCAGTATTTT | CASSQGHGKDTQYF
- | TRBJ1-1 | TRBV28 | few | TGTGCCAGCAGTTCCTCCCCTAACACTGAAGCTTTCTTT | CASSSSPNTEAFF
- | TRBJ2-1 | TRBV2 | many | TGTGCCAGCAAACCCGGAGGACCCTACAATGAGCAGTTCTTC | CASKPGGPYNEQFF
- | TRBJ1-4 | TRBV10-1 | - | TGCGCCAGCCCTCGGCTTAGGGTCCCTAATGAAAAACTGTTTTTT | CASPRLRVPNEKLFF
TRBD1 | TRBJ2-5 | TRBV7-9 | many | TGTGCCAGCAGTCTTACTCCCCACCTCCGGGACAGGATAGAGGAGACCCAGTACTTC | CASSLTPHLRDRIEETQYF
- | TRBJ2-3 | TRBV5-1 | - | TGCGCCAGCAGCTTCGCCTGGTTGGTCAGCACAGATACGCAGTATTTT | CASSFAWLVSTDTQYF
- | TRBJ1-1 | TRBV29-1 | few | TGCAGCGTCGTCCCCGTCGGTTCGGAAGCTTTCTTT | CSVVPVGSEAFF
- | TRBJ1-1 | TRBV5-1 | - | TGCGCCAGCAGTGCAGGGTTTGCTGAAGCTTTCTTT | CASSAGFAEAFF
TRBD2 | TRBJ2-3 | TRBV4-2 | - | TGTGCCAGCAGCCAAAGGACTAGCGGGGACACAGATACGCAGTATTTT | CASSQRTSGDTDTQYF
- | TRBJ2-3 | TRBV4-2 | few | TGTGCCAGCAGCGACCCAGGACTGAAGAGCACAGATACGCAGTATTTT | CASSDPGLKSTDTQYF
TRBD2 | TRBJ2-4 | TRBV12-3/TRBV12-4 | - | TGTGCCAGCAGTTTGCGGGGGGCCGGGGAAAAAAACATTCAGTACTTC | CASSLRGAGEKNIQYF
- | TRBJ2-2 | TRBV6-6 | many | TGTGCCAGCAGTTCCAAGTCGTTGTTAGCGGCCACCGGGGAGCTGTTTTTT | CASSSKSLLAATGELFF
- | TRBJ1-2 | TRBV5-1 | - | TGCGCCAGCAGCTTGGCCGGGGGGTCTGGATATGGCTACACCTTC | CASSLAGGSGYGYTF
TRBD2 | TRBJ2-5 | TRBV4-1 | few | TGCGCCAGCAGCCAAGGGACTAGTCCTCAAGAGACCCAGTACTTC | CASSQGTSPQETQYF
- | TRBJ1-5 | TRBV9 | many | TGTGCCAGCAGCGTAGGAGACGGGGGCGGTCAGCCCCAGCATTTT | CASSVGDGGGQPQHF
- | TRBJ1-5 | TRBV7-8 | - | TGTGCCAGCACCTCTCAGGCGGGCAGCTTCAATCAGCCCCAGCATTTT | CASTSQAGSFNQPQHF
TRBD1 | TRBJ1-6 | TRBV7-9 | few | TGTGCCAGCAGCTTCTACAGGGGAAATTCACCCCTCCACTTT | CASSFYRGNSPLHF
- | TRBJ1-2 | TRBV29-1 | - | TGCAGCGTTGCCGCTTCACGGGTTTTC | CSVAASRVF
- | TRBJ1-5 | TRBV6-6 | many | TGTGCCAGCAGTTACACAGCATCGAGGGGGGGTTATAGCAATCAGCCCCAGCATTTT | CASSYTASRGGYSNQPQHF
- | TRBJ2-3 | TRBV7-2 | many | TGTGCCAGCAGCGGCTCGCGTGGGTTGTCAGATACGCAGTATTTT | CASSGSRGLSDTQYF
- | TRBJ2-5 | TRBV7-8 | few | TGTGCCAGCAGCTTAGTGGCAGGGGGGCTAGGAGAGACCCAGTACTTC | CASSLVAGGLGETQYF
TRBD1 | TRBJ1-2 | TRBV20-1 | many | TGCAGTGCGACAGGGTATACGTCCGGGGGCTACACCTTC | CSATGYTSGGYTF
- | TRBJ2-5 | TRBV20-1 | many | TGCAGTGCTAGAACTGATCTGTGGGGGCGGGAGACCCAGTACTTC | CSARTDLWGRETQYF
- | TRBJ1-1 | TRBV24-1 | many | TGTGCCACCAGTGATCCCCTCGCGGCCGAAGCTTTCTTT | CATSDPLAAEAFF
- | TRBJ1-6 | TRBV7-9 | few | TGTGCCAGCAGCTTACCGACCGGCGGTTCACCCCTCCACTTT | CASSLPTGGSPLHF
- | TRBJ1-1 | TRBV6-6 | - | TGTGCCAGCAAGCCAGGGGACACTGAAGCTTTCTTT | CASKPGDTEAFF
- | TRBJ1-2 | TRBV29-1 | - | TGCAGCGTGAGGGGGGACGACTATGGCTACACCTTC | CSVRGDDYGYTF
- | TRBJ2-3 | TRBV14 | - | TGTGCCAGCAGCCAAGTGGCCAGCGGCACAGATACGCAGTATTTT | CASSQVASGTDTQYF
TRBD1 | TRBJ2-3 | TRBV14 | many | TGTGCCAGCAGCCAAGAGACAGGGGGCCGTGATACGCAGTATTTT | CASSQETGGRDTQYF
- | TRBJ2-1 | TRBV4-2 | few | TGTGCCAGCAGCCAACTACTAGATCCGCTCCCAGATGAGCAGTTCTTC | CASSQLLDPLPDEQFF
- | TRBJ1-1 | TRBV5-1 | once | TGCGCCAGCAGCCATCGAGACACTGAAGCTTTCTTT | CASSHRDTEAFF
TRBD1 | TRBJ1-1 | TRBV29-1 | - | TGCAGCGCCGCGGGACAGACGGGCACTGAAGCTTTCTTT | CSAAGQTGTEAFF
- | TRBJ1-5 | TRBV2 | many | TGTGCCAGCAGTGAGGAGGGGGGGCAGTACAATCAGCCCCAGCATTTT | CASSEEGGQYNQPQHF
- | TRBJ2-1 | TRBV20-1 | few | TGCAGTGCCCCGTTTCGCGGTACCTACAATGAGCAGTTCTTC | CSAPFRGTYNEQFF
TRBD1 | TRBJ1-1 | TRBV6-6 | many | TGTGCCAGCAGACCTAGACAGGGAAAGAACACTGAAGCTTTCTTT | CASRPRQGKNTEAFF
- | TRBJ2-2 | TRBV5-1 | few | TGCGCCAGCAGCTCGCTACCGGAAGTAATCACCGGGGAGCTGTTTTTT | CASSSLPEVITGELFF
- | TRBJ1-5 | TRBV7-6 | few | TGTGCCAGCAGCCTCCAAATAGGGGGTAGCAATCAGCCCCAGCATTTT | CASSLQIGGSNQPQHF
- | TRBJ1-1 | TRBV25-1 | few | TGTGCCAGCAGTGAATTAGAGGTCGCCGGGACTGAAGCTTTCTTT | CASSELEVAGTEAFF
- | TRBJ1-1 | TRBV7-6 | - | TGTGCCAGCAGCCAGGGACCGGGAGCCAACACTGAAGCTTTCTTT | CASSQGPGANTEAFF
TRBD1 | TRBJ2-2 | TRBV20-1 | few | TGCAGTGCTAAGACACAGGGGGCGGGCACCGGGGAGCTGTTTTTT | CSAKTQGAGTGELFF
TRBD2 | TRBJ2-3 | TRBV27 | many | TGTGCCAGCAGTGCCCGGGAGGGTCGCGATGCGCAGTATTTT | CASSAREGRDAQYF